Sequencing of this T cell receptor (beta chain) was carried out in a study of T-cell memory formation after mild COVID-19. Study summary: Clusters were largely donor specific.

TCRdb called the 5' RACE reads again in MiXCR, with one record for every CDR3 protein. Of around 140,000 distinct CDR3 sequences listed, under 30% are singletons. As regards this clonotype: Its matching antigen is unknown.

Per the germline V gene, CDR1 is MDHEN and CDR2 is SYDVKM. The CDR3 is 14 residues long. V was pared by 6 bases and J by 9 bases, with 9 bases of the junction left unmatched. Study-level points and caveats: In second-wave clones peaking day 37, SARS-CoV-2 specificity remained unconfirmed. Chiefly within CM and EM were the contracting CD4+ clones; CD8+ ones were within EMRA.

The specimen was PBMCs or a T cell subset sorted from them (not recorded which). The V gene is TRBV28, the J gene TRBJ2-1; 9 bases map to TRBD1. The clonotype comes from an adult woman who had mild COVID-19 (a few samples of this study predate the infection). Cell type and time point are not known. The CDR3 sequence is CASRGQGLSPEQFF. The DNA for the CDR3 is TGTGCCAGCAGGGGACAGGGATTGTCCCCTGAGCAGTTCTTC. The full variable domain, in which reference TRBV28 and TRBJ2-1 provide the parts outside the CDR3, is DVKVTQSSRYLVKRTGEKVFLECVQDMDHENMFWYRQDPGLGLRLIYFSYDVKMKEKGDIPEGYSVSREKKERFSLILESASTNQTSMYLCASRGQGLSPEQFFGPGTRLTVL.